The 19 T cell receptor beta chains given below trace back to one sample, sequenced in a study of human T cells and chemical hapten exposure. Time point denoted: pre-sensitization, week 0. Sample treatment: therapeutic diphenylcyclopropenone sensitization with weekly scalp DPC. MiXCR, run by TCRdb on the RACE reads, gives a single entry per CDR3 protein. This sample has over 300,000 distinct CDR3 sequences; 5.1% occur once, and the top ten carry around 2.6%. This material consisted of whole blood, taken in connection with sensitization to the hapten diphenylcyclopropenone (DPC). Receptors originate from a woman between 45 and 65 years old with alopecia areata. Some clones in this sample may be carry-over from other donors' samples.

This clonotype was detected only a few times. This chain connects TRBV6-5 to TRBJ2-2; D unclear. CDR3 size: 17 residues. With 2 bases removed from V and 0 bases from J, the gap between germline ends came to 13 bases. Per the germline V gene, CDR1 is MNHEY and CDR2 is SVGAGI. The CDR3: CASSYRSVRPNTGELFF. The CDR3 DNA reads as TGTGCCAGCAGTTACAGGTCCGTCCGCCCGAACACCGGGGAGCTGTTTTTT.

The J gene is TRBJ2-3, the V gene TRBV3-1; a possible D gene is TRBD2 (6 bases). CDR3 size: 15 residues. Deletions cut 4 bases from V and 4 bases from J, with 15 bases between. Per germline, CDR1 LGHDT and CDR2 YNNKEL (reference sequence). The CDR3 region has the DNA TGTGCCAGCAGCCCAGAGCGGGTACGTGCAGATACGCAGTATTTT. Amino acid sequence: CASSPERVRADTQYF.

Ten or more counts support this clonotype. The chain joins TRBV7-6 to TRBJ2-1; 7 nucleotides match TRBD2. CDR3 length: 15 amino acids. Germline V gene data show CDR1 as SGHVS and CDR2 as FNYEAQ. V lost 1 base and J lost 5; bases outside the gene matches: 5. The CDR3 reads CASSLGLAAHNEQFF. For the CDR3, the DNA is TGTGCCAGCAGCTTAGGGCTAGCGGCCCACAATGAGCAGTTCTTC.

The gene calls are TRBV28 and TRBJ1-2, with 11 bases matching TRBD1. Germline lookup yields CDR1 MDHEN and CDR2 SYDVKM. This CDR3 has 16 amino acids. The trim removed 2 bases at V and 7 bases at J, leaving 9 bases unmatched. The CDR3 bases are TGTGCCAGCAGTTTAAGGACAGGGGGCTCGAAAGGTGGCTACACCTTC. It encodes CASSLRTGGSKGGYTF.

This clonotype was counted many times. CDR3 protein: CASSPRDNSYEQYF. CDR3 nucleotides: TGTGCCAGCAGTCCCCGGGACAACTCCTACGAGCAGTACTTC. The chain employs TRBV28 and TRBJ2-7; D perhaps matches TRBD1 (6 bases). CDR1 and CDR2 from the germline V gene are MDHEN and SYDVKM. The CDR3 spans 14 residues. V was cut by 5 bases and J by 0 bases, with 11 bases left in between.

A few counts support this clonotype. This sequence joins TRBV5-1 and TRBJ2-4, with D perhaps matching TRBD2 (5 bases). This CDR3 region has 15 residues. Germline CDR1 reads SGHRS; CDR2 reads YFSETQ. The ends were cut back, 0 bases at V and 5 bases at J, with 12 bases in the middle. The CDR3, as DNA: TGCGCCAGCAGCTTGGCCCCAGGAGGTGAAAACATTCAGTACTTC. This sequence encodes CASSLAPGGENIQYF.

At least ten counts were recorded for this clonotype. This chain connects TRBV18 to TRBJ2-1, with D perhaps being TRBD1 or TRBD2 (5 bases each). The CDR3 has 14 amino acids. Germline CDR1 KGHSH, CDR2 LQKENI. Trimming removed 5 bases at V and 7 bases at J, with 15 bases between. CDR3 sequence: CASSSLGTGNEQFF. The DNA for the CDR3 is TGTGCCAGCTCATCCTTAGGGACGGGGAATGAGCAGTTCTTC.

This clonotype was counted many times. At one of its ends the junction is not consistent with the germline gene, which may arise from a read error. This rearrangement joins TRBV27 to TRBJ2-3, with D uncertain. This CDR3 region has 10 residues. Germline values: CDR1 MNHEY, CDR2 SMNVEV (reference sequence). The CDR3 DNA is TGTGCCAGCAGATCCCTTCATTTGGTTTTT. Protein: CASRSLHLVF.

This clonotype was seen many times. The J gene is TRBJ1-1, the V gene TRBV20-1; a weak D match, TRBD1 (5 bases). CDR1 is DFQATT and CDR2 is SNEGSKA in the germline V gene (reference sequence). CDR3 length equals 12 residues. The V gene lost 0 bases and the J gene lost 10 bases, with 12 bases spanning the gap. CDR3 loop: CSARDSGEVAFF. CDR3 sequence (DNA): TGCAGTGCTAGAGATTCGGGGGAGGTAGCTTTCTTT.

This chain connects TRBV5-1 to TRBJ2-1; TRBD2 aligns across 10 bases. The germline CDR1 and CDR2 sequences are SGHRS and YFSETQ. J lost 16 bases, V lost 3 bases, and 22 bases had no gene match. This CDR3 is 17 amino acids long. The CDR3 nucleotides read TGCGCCAGCAGCTCCCGCTTAGGGCTAGCGGGAGAAGGTCGTATATTCTTC. Protein product: CASSSRLGLAGEGRIFF.

This clonotype was found many times. DNA for the CDR3: TGTGCCAGCAGCGCGACTTCGAACACTGAAGCTTTCTTT. Its protein is CASSATSNTEAFF. The gene calls are TRBV3-1 and TRBJ1-1, with D uncertain. CDR1 is LGHDT and CDR2 is YNNKEL in the germline V gene (reference sequence). The V gene lost 5 bases and the J gene lost 1 base, with 8 bases spanning the gap. The CDR3 runs 13 residues. The full variable domain, rest sourced from reference TRBV3-1 and TRBJ1-1, is DTAVSQTPKYLVTQMGNDKSIKCEQNLGHDTMYWYKQDSKKFLKIMFSYNNKELIINETVPNRFSPKSPDKAHLNLHINSLELGDSAVYFCASSATSNTEAFFGQGTRLTVV.

This chain joins TRBV7-8 and TRBJ2-1; D might be TRBD2 (6 bases). Trimming left V 6 bases short and J 3 bases short, with 18 bases between. This CDR3 is 16 amino acids long. Germline V gives CDR1 SGHVS, CDR2 FQNEAQ. CDR3 sequence reads: CASSFSPGLNYNEQFF. CDR3 nucleotides: TGTGCCAGCAGTTTCAGCCCGGGACTTAACTACAATGAGCAGTTCTTC.

This clonotype has ten or more counts. The chain carries TRBV29-1 and TRBJ2-5; 8 nucleotides line up with TRBD2. Germline V gene data show CDR1 as SQVTM and CDR2 as ANQGSEA. The CDR3 runs 15 residues. The V and J ends lost 6 bases and 4 bases, in that order; junction bases with no gene match: 13. The DNA of the CDR3 is TGCAGCGTCGAGATGCGCGGGGGGCGGGGAGAGACCCAGTACTTC. This sequence encodes CSVEMRGGRGETQYF.

The sample holds many counts of this clonotype. This chain uses TRBV14 with TRBJ2-1, with 7 positions matching TRBD2. The V and J ends lost 5 bases and 6 bases, in that order; junction bases with no gene match: 7. Germline CDR1 SGHDN, CDR2 FVKESK. CDR3 length equals 14 residues. The CDR3 DNA follows: TGTGCCAGCAGCTGGCGCGGGGGACTCAATGAGCAGTTCTTC. Encoded protein: CASSWRGGLNEQFF.

This chain links TRBV7-9 with TRBJ2-5; tentatively, D is TRBD2 (6 bases). V was shortened by 1 base and J by 5 bases, with 11 bases between the two germline ends. Germline assignment: CDR1 SEHNR and CDR2 FQNEAQ (reference sequence). CDR3 length equals 14 residues. CDR3 in amino acids: CASSLVSAGETQYF. The CDR3 coding sequence is TGTGCCAGCAGCTTAGTGTCCGCGGGGGAGACCCAGTACTTC.

This clonotype was observed at least ten times. V usage is TRBV28 and J usage is TRBJ1-2, with D tentatively TRBD1 (5 bases). CDR1 and CDR2 from the germline V gene are MDHEN and SYDVKM. The CDR3 spans 14 residues. Trimming removed 8 bases at V and 3 bases at J, with 16 bases between. This CDR3 is CASSPGGDYYGYTF. The CDR3 coding sequence is TGTGCCAGCTCCCCGGGGGGGGACTACTATGGCTACACCTTC.

This clonotype was seen at least ten times. V usage is TRBV20-1 and J usage is TRBJ2-1, with TRBD2 as a possible D gene (6 bases). V lost 5 bases to trimming and J lost 7 bases, with 12 bases between them. The CDR3 loop spans 12 amino acids. Per germline, CDR1 DFQATT and CDR2 SNEGSKA (reference sequence). This chain's CDR3 is CSAPGLHNEQFF. CDR3 bases: TGCAGTGCTCCGGGACTCCATAATGAGCAGTTCTTC.

CDR3 sequence (DNA): TGCGCCAGCAGCTTGGACCGGGGGGCCGGGGAGCTGTTTTTT. Residues: CASSLDRGAGELFF. This chain uses TRBV5-1 with TRBJ2-2, with TRBD2 identical over 7 bases. The CDR3 runs to 14 residues. Germline-derived CDR1 and CDR2 are SGHRS and YFSETQ. V lost 0 bases and J lost 6; bases outside the gene matches: 2.

This clonotype was observed a handful of times. CDR3 nucleotides: TGCGCCAGCAGCTTGAGGGCCAGGACCACCCTCCGGAACACTGAAGCTTTCTTT. This translates into CASSLRARTTLRNTEAFF. The chain employs TRBV5-1 and TRBJ1-1, with D unresolved. Germline lookup yields CDR1 SGHRS and CDR2 YFSETQ. The germline V and J ends were trimmed by 1 base and 1 base, with 20 bases remaining between them. This CDR3 has 18 amino acids.